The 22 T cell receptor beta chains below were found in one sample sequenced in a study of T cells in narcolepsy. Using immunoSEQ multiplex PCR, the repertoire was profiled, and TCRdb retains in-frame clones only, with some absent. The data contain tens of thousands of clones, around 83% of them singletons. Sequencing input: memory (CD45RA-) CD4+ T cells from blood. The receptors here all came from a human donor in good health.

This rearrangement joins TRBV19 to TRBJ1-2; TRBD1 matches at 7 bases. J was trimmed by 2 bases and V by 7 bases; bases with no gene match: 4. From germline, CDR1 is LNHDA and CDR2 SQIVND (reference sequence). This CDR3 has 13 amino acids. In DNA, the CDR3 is TGTGCCAGTACAGGCAGGGGGAACTATGGCTACACCTTC. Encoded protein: CASTGRGNYGYTF.

The CDR3 coding sequence is TGCGCCAGCAGCCCCAGCGGGGTCGGTGGCTACACCTTC. The encoded protein is CASSPSGVGGYTF. J is TRBJ1-2 and V is TRBV4-3; D is uncertain. Germline CDR1 reads LGHNA; CDR2 reads YSLEER. There are 13 residues in the CDR3. Trimming cost V 4 bases and J 7 bases, with 13 bases left between them.

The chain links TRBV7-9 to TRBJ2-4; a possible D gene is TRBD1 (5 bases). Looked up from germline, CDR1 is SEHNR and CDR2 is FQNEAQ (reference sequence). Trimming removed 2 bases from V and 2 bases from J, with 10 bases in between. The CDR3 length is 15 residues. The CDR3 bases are TGTGCCAGCAGCTTAAGGGGAAGTTCCAAAAACATTCAGTACTTC. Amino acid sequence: CASSLRGSSKNIQYF.

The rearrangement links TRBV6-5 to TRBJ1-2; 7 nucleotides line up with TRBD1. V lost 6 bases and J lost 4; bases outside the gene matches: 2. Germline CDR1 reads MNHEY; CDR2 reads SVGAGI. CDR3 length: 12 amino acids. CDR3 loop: CASRDRFYGYTF. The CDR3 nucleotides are TGTGCCAGCAGGGACAGGTTCTATGGCTACACCTTC.

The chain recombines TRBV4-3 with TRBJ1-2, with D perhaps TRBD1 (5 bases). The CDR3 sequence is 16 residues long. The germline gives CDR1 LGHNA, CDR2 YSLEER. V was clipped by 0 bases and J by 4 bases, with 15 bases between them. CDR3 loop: CASSQDGSAGGYGYTF. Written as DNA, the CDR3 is TGCGCCAGCAGCCAAGACGGGTCGGCGGGGGGCTATGGCTACACCTTC.

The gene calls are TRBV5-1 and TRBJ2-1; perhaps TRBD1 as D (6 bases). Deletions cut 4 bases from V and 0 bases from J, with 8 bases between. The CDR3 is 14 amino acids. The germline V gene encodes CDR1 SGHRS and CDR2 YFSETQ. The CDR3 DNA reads TGCGCCAGCAGCCGGACAGACTCCTACAATGAGCAGTTCTTC. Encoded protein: CASSRTDSYNEQFF.

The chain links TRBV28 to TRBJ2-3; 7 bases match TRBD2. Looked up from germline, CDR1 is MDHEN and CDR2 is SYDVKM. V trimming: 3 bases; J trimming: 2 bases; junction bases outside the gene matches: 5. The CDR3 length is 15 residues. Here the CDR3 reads CASSFMAGVTDTQYF. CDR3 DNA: TGTGCCAGCAGTTTCATGGCGGGGGTCACAGATACGCAGTATTTT.

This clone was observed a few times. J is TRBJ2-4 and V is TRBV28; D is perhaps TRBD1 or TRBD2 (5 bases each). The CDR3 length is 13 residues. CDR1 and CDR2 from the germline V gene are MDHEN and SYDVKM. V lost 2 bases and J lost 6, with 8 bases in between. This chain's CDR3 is CASSLGGSNIQYF. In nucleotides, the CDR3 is TGTGCCAGCAGTTTAGGGGGTTCAAACATTCAGTACTTC.

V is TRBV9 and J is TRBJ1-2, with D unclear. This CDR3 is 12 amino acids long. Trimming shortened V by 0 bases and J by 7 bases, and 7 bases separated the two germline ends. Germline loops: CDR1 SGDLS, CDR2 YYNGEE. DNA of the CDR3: TGTGCCAGCAGCGTAGGAGTGGGTGGCTACACCTTC. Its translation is CASSVGVGGYTF.

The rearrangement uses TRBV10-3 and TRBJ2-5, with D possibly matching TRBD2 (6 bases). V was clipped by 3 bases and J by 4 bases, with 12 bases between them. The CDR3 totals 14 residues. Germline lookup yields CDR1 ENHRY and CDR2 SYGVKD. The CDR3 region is CAISDNIGGETQYF. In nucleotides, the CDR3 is TGTGCCATCAGTGATAACATCGGGGGAGAGACCCAGTACTTC.

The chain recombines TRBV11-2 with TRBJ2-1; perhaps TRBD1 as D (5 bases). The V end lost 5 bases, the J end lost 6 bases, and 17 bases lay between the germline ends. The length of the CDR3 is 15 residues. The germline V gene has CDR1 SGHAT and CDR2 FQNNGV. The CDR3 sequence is CASSPLWAGSNEQFF. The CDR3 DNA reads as TGTGCCAGCAGCCCCCTATGGGCAGGGTCCAATGAGCAGTTCTTC.

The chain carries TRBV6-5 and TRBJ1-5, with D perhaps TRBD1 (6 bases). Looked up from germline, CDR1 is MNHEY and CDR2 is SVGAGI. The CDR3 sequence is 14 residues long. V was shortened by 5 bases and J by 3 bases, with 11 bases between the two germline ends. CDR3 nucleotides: TGTGCCAGCAGTGAAGGACAGTTCAATCAGCCCCAGCATTTT. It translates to CASSEGQFNQPQHF.

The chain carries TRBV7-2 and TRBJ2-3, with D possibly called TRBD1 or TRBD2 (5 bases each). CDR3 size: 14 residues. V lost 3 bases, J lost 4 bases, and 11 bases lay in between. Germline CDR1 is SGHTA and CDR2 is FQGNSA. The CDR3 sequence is CASSFSRGADTQYF. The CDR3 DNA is TGTGCCAGCAGCTTCTCTAGAGGGGCAGATACGCAGTATTTT. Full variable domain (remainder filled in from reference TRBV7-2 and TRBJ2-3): GAGVSQSPSNKVTEKGKDVELRCDPISGHTALYWYRQSLGQGLEFLIYFQGNSAPDKSGLPSDRFSAERTGGSVSTLTIQRTQQEDSAVYLCASSFSRGADTQYFGPGTRLTVL.

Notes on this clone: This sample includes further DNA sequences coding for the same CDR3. This CDR3 reads CASSSGQGTDTQYF. CDR3 DNA sequence: TGCGCCAGCAGCTCGGGACAGGGCACAGATACGCAGTATTTT. The chain uses TRBV5-1 and TRBJ2-3, with TRBD1 identical over 8 bases. The V gene end was trimmed by 3 bases and the J gene end by 1 base; junction bases not matched to a gene: 1. The CDR3 contains 14 residues. Looked up from germline, CDR1 is SGHRS and CDR2 is YFSETQ.

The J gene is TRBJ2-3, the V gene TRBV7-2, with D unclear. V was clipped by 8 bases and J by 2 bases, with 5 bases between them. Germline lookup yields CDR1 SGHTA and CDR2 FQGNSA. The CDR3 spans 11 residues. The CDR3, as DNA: TGTGCCAGCGGATACACAGATACGCAGTATTTT. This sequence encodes CASGYTDTQYF.

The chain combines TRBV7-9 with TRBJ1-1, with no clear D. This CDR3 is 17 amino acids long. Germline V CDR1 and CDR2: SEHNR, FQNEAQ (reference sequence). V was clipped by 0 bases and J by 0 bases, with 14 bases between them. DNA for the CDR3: TGTGCCAGCAGCTTAGCGCGGTCAACTACTTTGAACACTGAAGCTTTCTTT. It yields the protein CASSLARSTTLNTEAFF.

CDR3 amino acids: CASSPDNSNQPQHF. The CDR3 nucleotides read TGTGCCAGCAGTCCAGATAATAGCAATCAGCCCCAGCATTTT. V and J are TRBV28 and TRBJ1-5; D unresolved. The CDR3 is 14 residues long. The germline gives CDR1 MDHEN, CDR2 SYDVKM. V lost 5 bases and J lost 0, with 8 bases in between.

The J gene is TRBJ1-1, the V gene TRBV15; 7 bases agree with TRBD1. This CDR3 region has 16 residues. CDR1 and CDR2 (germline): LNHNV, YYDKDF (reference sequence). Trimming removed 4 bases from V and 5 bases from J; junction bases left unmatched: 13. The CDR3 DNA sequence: TGTGCCACCAGCAAACCTTTCACAGGGGAGAAGACTGAAGCTTTCTTT. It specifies CATSKPFTGEKTEAFF.

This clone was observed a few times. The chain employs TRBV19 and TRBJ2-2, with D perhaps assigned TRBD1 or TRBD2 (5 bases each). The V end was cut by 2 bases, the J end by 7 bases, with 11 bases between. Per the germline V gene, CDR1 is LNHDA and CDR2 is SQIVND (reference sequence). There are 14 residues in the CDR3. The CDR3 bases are TGTGCCAGTAGTATACTTGGGGGAATCGGGGAGCTGTTTTTT. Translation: CASSILGGIGELFF.

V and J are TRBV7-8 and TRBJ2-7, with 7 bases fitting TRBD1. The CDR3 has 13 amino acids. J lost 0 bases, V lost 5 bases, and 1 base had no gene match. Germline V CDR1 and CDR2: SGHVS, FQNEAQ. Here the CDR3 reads CASSRDSSYEQYF. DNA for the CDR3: TGTGCCAGCAGCCGGGACAGCTCCTACGAGCAGTACTTC.

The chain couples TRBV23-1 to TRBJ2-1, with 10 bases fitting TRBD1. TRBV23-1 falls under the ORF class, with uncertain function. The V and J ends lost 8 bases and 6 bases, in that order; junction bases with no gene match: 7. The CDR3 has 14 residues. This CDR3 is CASGLRDRGNEQFF. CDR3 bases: TGCGCCAGCGGACTACGGGACAGGGGCAATGAGCAGTTCTTC.

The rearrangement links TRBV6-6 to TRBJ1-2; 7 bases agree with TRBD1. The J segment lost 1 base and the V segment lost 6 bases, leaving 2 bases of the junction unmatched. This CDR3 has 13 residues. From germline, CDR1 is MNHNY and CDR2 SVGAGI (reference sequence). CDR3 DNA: TGTGCCAGCAGGGCAGGGGGTAACTATGGCTACACCTTC. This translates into CASRAGGNYGYTF.